The 14 T cell receptor beta chains reported below all come from one sample, sequenced in a study of glioma-infiltrating T cells. TCR alpha and beta CDR3 regions were amplified from RNA using iRepertoire nested multiplex PCR. TCRdb analysed the multiplex PCR reads with MiXCR anew, one entry per CDR3 protein. The sample yields roughly 350,000 distinct CDR3 sequences, roughly two fifths seen once. Sequenced input: glioma tissue, nonneoplastic brain tissue, or PBMCs (not recorded which). These receptors came from a human donor with low-grade glioma or glioblastoma, undergoing nonglioma brain surgery, or in good health (not recorded which).

As regards this clonotype: Given a much more abundant clone one base away, this may be a read error. The chain joins TRBV20-1 to TRBJ1-5, with 7 bases lining up with TRBD1. The CDR3 loop spans 14 amino acids. Germline loops: CDR1 DFQATT, CDR2 SNEGSKA (reference sequence). The CDR3 loop reads CSAHRTGVGQPQRF. DNA of the CDR3: TGCAGTGCCCACCGTACAGGGGTAGGTCAGCCCCAGCGTTTT.

The J gene is TRBJ2-3, the V gene TRBV6-1, with D possibly TRBD2 on 5 matching bases. Germline V gene lookup returns CDR1 MNHNS and CDR2 SASEGT. CDR3 length: 16 amino acids. The germline V and J ends were trimmed by 5 bases and 4 bases, with 19 bases remaining between them. CDR3 in DNA: TGTGCCAGCAGTACGTTAAAACTAGTATCATCAGATACGCAGTATTTT. As protein: CASSTLKLVSSDTQYF.

The chain couples TRBV5-1 to TRBJ2-3; D gene unclear. The CDR3 runs 13 residues. Between the trimmed V and J ends, which lost 3 bases and 2 bases, there was a span of 7 bases. Germline CDR1 is SGHRS and CDR2 is YFSETQ. CDR3 DNA: TGCGCCAGCAGCTACACAGCCACAGATACGCAGTATTTT. This sequence encodes CASSYTATDTQYF.

There are many counts of this clonotype. The V and J genes are TRBV27 and TRBJ2-7; 7 bases line up with TRBD1. The germline gives CDR1 MNHEY, CDR2 SMNVEV (reference sequence). The J segment lost 1 base and the V segment lost 4 bases, leaving 1 base of the junction unmatched. This CDR3 is built from 13 residues. As DNA, the CDR3 is TGTGCCAGCAGTTGGACAGGTTCCTACGAGCAGTACTTC. Translation: CASSWTGSYEQYF.

This clonotype was counted between two and nine times. The V and J genes are TRBV28 and TRBJ2-1; 8 nucleotides align to TRBD2. V shed 3 bases and J 8 bases; nucleotides not matched to a gene: 12. Germline CDR1 reads MDHEN; CDR2 reads SYDVKM. This CDR3 is 16 amino acids long. This CDR3 reads CASSFPYGRAADEQFF. The DNA of the CDR3 is TGTGCCAGCAGTTTCCCCTACGGGAGGGCCGCGGATGAGCAGTTCTTC.

This clonotype was picked up many times. CDR3 loop: CASSYASISYNEQFF. Written as DNA, the CDR3 is TGTGCCAGCAGTTATGCTAGTATCTCCTACAATGAGCAGTTCTTC. This chain joins TRBV6-1 and TRBJ2-1; D unclear. Deletions cut 5 bases from V and 0 bases from J, with 11 bases between. Germline V gives CDR1 MNHNS, CDR2 SASEGT. The CDR3 covers 15 residues.

As regards this clonotype: Being one base from a much bigger clone, this may be a read error. The genes are TRBV27 and TRBJ2-1; D might be TRBD1 (5 bases). Germline CDR1 is MNHEY and CDR2 is SMNVEV (reference sequence). This CDR3 is 14 amino acids long. The CDR3: CSSSLRRAGNEQFF. In DNA form, the CDR3 reads TGTTCCAGCAGTTTGCGGCGAGCAGGGAATGAGCAGTTCTTC.

The genes are TRBV28 and TRBJ1-5; 10 nucleotides agree with TRBD1. Germline CDR1 MDHEN, CDR2 SYDVKM. This CDR3 spans 18 amino acids. Germline trimming cut 5 bases from V and 0 bases from J; bases unmatched to any gene: 10. CDR3: CASSRDRGAVYSNQPQHF. The CDR3 coding sequence is TGTGCCAGCAGTCGGGACAGGGGCGCCGTATATAGCAATCAGCCCCAGCATTTT.

This clonotype appeared once. This may arise from a read error, as a much more abundant clone is one base away. The chain combines TRBV28 with TRBJ2-1; D gene unclear. The CDR3 is 13 residues long. Germline loops: CDR1 MDHEN, CDR2 SYDVKM. The CDR3 DNA sequence: TGTGCCAGCAGTTTCTCTCGATCAAATGAGCGGTTCTTC. It encodes CASSFSRSNERFF.

The CDR3 here is CSASHSYADTQYF. For the CDR3, the DNA is TGCAGTGCTTCACACAGCTACGCAGATACGCAGTATTTT. The V call is TRBV20-1, the J call TRBJ2-3; D unclear. CDR3 length: 13 amino acids. The germline V gene has CDR1 DFQATT and CDR2 SNEGSKA (reference sequence). Between the trimmed V and J ends, which lost 5 bases and 4 bases, there was a span of 13 bases.

This clonotype was counted only a few times. This chain uses TRBV7-2 with TRBJ2-3, with TRBD2 matching over 8 bases. Trimming took 5 bases from V and 4 from J; bases not matched to a gene: 8. The CDR3 spans 15 residues. CDR1 is SGHTA, CDR2 FQGNSA, per germline. The CDR3 bases are TGTGCCAGCAGCCCCACGGGAGGGCTCGCAGATACGCAGTATTTT. Encoded protein: CASSPTGGLADTQYF.

This clonotype appeared a few times. The V gene is TRBV7-2, the J gene TRBJ2-5; 13 bases map to TRBD2. With V trimmed by 2 bases and J by 3 bases, 3 bases remained unmatched. In germline, CDR1 is SGHTA, CDR2 FQGNSA. This CDR3 has 16 amino acids. This CDR3 reads CASSLQGTSGKETQYF. The DNA for the CDR3 is TGTGCCAGCAGCTTACAGGGGACTAGCGGGAAAGAGACCCAGTACTTC.

The table lists this clonotype with a count of one. Relative to the germline gene, one junction end is altered; a read error may explain this. The chain recombines TRBV7-2 with TRBJ2-1, with D unclear. Germline assignment: CDR1 SGHTA and CDR2 FQGNSA. CDR3 length: 17 residues. In nucleotides, the CDR3 is TGTGCCGGCAGCTCCCTATTCGGCCCCTTCTCCTACAATGGGCAGTTCTTC. Amino acids: CAGSSLFGPFSYNGQFF.

The chain links TRBV12-3 or TRBV12-4 to TRBJ2-3; 7 nucleotides match TRBD2. There are 15 residues in the CDR3. V lost 1 base to trimming and J lost 1 base; unmatched junction nucleotides: 2. The CDR3 spells CASSLDGRRTDTQYF. The DNA of the CDR3 is TGTGCCAGCAGTTTAGACGGGAGGCGCACAGATACGCAGTATTTT.